This record looks at one T cell receptor (beta chain) sequence and its context. Its target is not known. Primers used in a second PCR of roughly 7 to 11 cycles were a sample-barcoded 5' primer and a J-beta primer mix. Each CDR3 protein is one row after TCRdb ran MiXCR on the 5' RACE reads. Among almost 550,000 distinct CDR3 sequences, around 24% were seen once, and the ten largest hold around 10%. The data stem from a study of blood T cells in healthy people across ages. General observations from the study: Naive T cell percentage and TCR beta diversity correlated strongly.

Per the germline V gene, CDR1 is KGHSH and CDR2 is LQKENI. The CDR3 runs to 12 residues. Trimming left V 3 bases short and J 4 bases short, with 7 bases between. This same sample was also part of a study on T cells of mothers and their children.

The sequencing input was blood. This clonotype was sampled from a boy younger than 18 in good health. The gene calls are TRBV18 and TRBJ2-7; D is undetermined. The CDR3 DNA follows: TGTGCCAGCTCACCCCAGCTTTACGAGCAGTACTTC. This gives the protein CASSPQLYEQYF.